This TCR beta chain is from a study of blood T cell repertoires in COVID-19. Study-level information: Acute and convalescent COVID-19 specimens originated in the United States, Italy and Spain. Sample material is recorded as cDNA or gDNA derived from T cells, B-cell-depleted T cells, or PBMCs.

Per the original methods: How many nucleated cells were present was estimated from reference gene primer amplification. Profiled with immunoSEQ multiplex PCR; TCRdb holds only in-frame clones, not every one. Clone size and V and J calls were adopted from that table, with D and trimming inferred from the DNA. The sample lists about 480,000 clones, 85% to 90% occurring once. The CDR3 sequence is 13 residues long. CDR1 is MGHRA and CDR2 is YSYEKL in the germline V gene. Trimming took 2 bases from V and 2 from J, leaving 6 bases between them. Seattle cases were enrolled at active infection and followed longitudinally.

The TCR comes from a woman between 45 and 60 years old with COVID-19, enrolled during active disease. V gene TRBV4-1 combines with J gene TRBJ1-2; D call uncertain. Sequenced: peripheral blood. The CDR3 is CASSQLVNYGYTF. CDR3 bases: TGCGCCAGCAGCCAACTAGTGAACTATGGCTACACCTTC.